Below are 28 T cell receptor beta chains sequenced from a single sample in a study of cytomegalovirus exposure and HLA in healthy donors. Both 60 Vbeta primers and 13 Jbeta primers went into the PCR. Libraries were prepared by immunoSEQ multiplex PCR; TCRdb keeps only in-frame clonotypes and omits some of them. The sample carries a few hundred thousand clones, almost 85% recorded once. Input material: PBMCs. All receptors derive from a middle-aged woman in good health and CMV-seropositive.

The sample holds a few counts of this clone. The rearrangement links TRBV5-1 to TRBJ1-1, with 7 bases fitting TRBD1. Germline V gives CDR1 SGHRS, CDR2 YFSETQ. The CDR3 length is 14 residues. With 4 bases clipped from V and 0 bases from J, the junction kept 3 bases outside the gene matches. The CDR3 coding sequence is TGCGCCAGCAGCGAAGACAGGGTGAACACTGAAGCTTTCTTT. Protein sequence: CASSEDRVNTEAFF.

V and J are TRBV2 and TRBJ2-3; TRBD2 aligns across 10 bases. J was trimmed by 0 bases and V by 7 bases; bases with no gene match: 7. Per germline, CDR1 SNHLY and CDR2 FYNNEI. The CDR3 is 16 amino acids. In DNA form, the CDR3 reads TGTGCCAGCACCAAGACTAGCGGGCAAAGCACAGATACGCAGTATTTT. As protein: CASTKTSGQSTDTQYF. The full variable domain, in which reference TRBV2 and TRBJ2-3 provide the parts outside the CDR3, is EPEVTQTPSHQVTQMGQEVILRCVPISNHLYFYWYRQILGQKVEFLVSFYNNEISEKSEIFDDQFSVERPDGSNFTLKIRSTKLEDSAMYFCASTKTSGQSTDTQYFGPGTRLTVL.

The chain uses TRBV19 and TRBJ1-2; 8 bases line up with TRBD1. Looked up from germline, CDR1 is LNHDA and CDR2 is SQIVND (reference sequence). The junction had 7 bases not matched to a gene; V was cut back by 3 bases and J by 4 bases. CDR3 length: 15 amino acids. In nucleotides, the CDR3 is TGTGCCAGTAGTATTGGAGGACAGGGTCCCTATGGCTACACCTTC. It translates to CASSIGGQGPYGYTF.

The DNA for the CDR3 is TGTGCCAGCAGTTTGAGAGGGACTGAAGCTTTCTTT. It is translated as CASSLRGTEAFF. The rearrangement joins TRBV6-5 to TRBJ1-1; D unresolved. The CDR3 contains 12 residues. The V end lost 4 bases, the J end lost 5 bases, and 8 bases lay between the germline ends. Per germline, CDR1 MNHEY and CDR2 SVGAGI.

This chain links TRBV6-1 with TRBJ1-2; TRBD1 agrees at 9 bases. J gave up 0 bases and V 6 bases, and 5 bases lay outside the gene matches. The CDR3 is 15 amino acids. CDR1 MNHNS and CDR2 SASEGT come from the germline V gene. CDR3 sequence reads: CASSPGTGTNYGYTF. The CDR3 coding sequence is TGTGCCAGCAGCCCCGGGACAGGGACTAACTATGGCTACACCTTC.

The chain carries TRBV4-3 and TRBJ2-1; D may be TRBD2 (5 bases). The CDR3 runs to 15 residues. With 0 bases removed from V and 7 bases from J, the gap between germline ends came to 13 bases. Germline V gene lookup returns CDR1 LGHNA and CDR2 YSLEER. CDR3 bases: TGCGCCAGCAGCCAAGATCACGAGGGTTGGAATGAGCAGTTCTTC. Amino acid sequence: CASSQDHEGWNEQFF.

This sequence joins TRBV30 and TRBJ2-7; TRBD1 might be the D (5 bases). V dropped 0 bases and J dropped 9 bases, with 15 bases sitting between them. Germline assignment: CDR1 GTSNPN and CDR2 SVGIG (reference sequence). CDR3 length: 13 residues. DNA for the CDR3: TGTGCCTGGAGTGTACAACAGGCAGTACGGCAGTACTTC. It encodes CAWSVQQAVRQYF.

This clone was counted between two and nine times. The CDR3 DNA sequence: TGCAGCGTGGTAGAGGGAGGGTCGGCCTACGAGCAGTACTTC. This encodes CSVVEGGSAYEQYF. The gene calls are TRBV29-1 and TRBJ2-7, with 7 bases identical to TRBD2. The CDR3 has 14 amino acids. The germline V gene has CDR1 SQVTM and CDR2 ANQGSEA. V shed 6 bases and J 2 bases; nucleotides not matched to a gene: 10.

The chain joins TRBV29-1 to TRBJ1-3; D is unresolved. The V end lost 4 bases, the J end lost 4 bases, and 11 bases lay between the germline ends. The CDR3 length is 13 residues. Germline V gives CDR1 SQVTM, CDR2 ANQGSEA. As DNA, the CDR3 is TGCAGCGTTGGGATAGGAGCCGGAAACACCATATATTTT. It yields the protein CSVGIGAGNTIYF.

The chain joins TRBV19 to TRBJ1-1; no reliable D call. CDR1 is LNHDA, CDR2 SQIVND, per germline (reference sequence). The CDR3 sequence is 12 residues long. V was cut by 3 bases and J by 0 bases, with 2 bases left in between. The chain's CDR3 is CASSILNTEAFF. CDR3 DNA sequence: TGTGCCAGTAGTATCTTGAACACTGAAGCTTTCTTT.

The chain employs TRBV28 and TRBJ2-7; D remains unclear. The CDR3 is made up of 13 amino acids. In germline, CDR1 is MDHEN, CDR2 SYDVKM. With 5 bases removed from V and 3 bases from J, the gap between germline ends came to 11 bases. The CDR3: CASSPSPSYEQYF. The CDR3 DNA reads as TGTGCCAGCAGTCCCTCTCCTAGCTACGAGCAGTACTTC.

The J gene is TRBJ1-1, the V gene TRBV19; D is perhaps TRBD1 (5 bases). Germline values: CDR1 LNHDA, CDR2 SQIVND (reference sequence). CDR3 length: 13 amino acids. Trimming removed 5 bases from V and 7 bases from J, with 14 bases in between. CDR3 in amino acids: CASSSVKGYEAFF. CDR3 DNA: TGTGCCAGTAGTTCGGTGAAGGGGTATGAAGCTTTCTTT.

This sequence joins TRBV4-2 and TRBJ1-1; TRBD1 aligns across 8 bases. This CDR3 is 15 amino acids long. V was clipped by 8 bases and J by 0 bases; unmatched bases: 8. CDR1 and CDR2 (germline): LGHNA, YNFKEQ. The CDR3 DNA sequence: TGTGCCAGCGGAAAAGGGGACAGGATGAACACTGAAGCTTTCTTT. Its protein is CASGKGDRMNTEAFF.

The chain has TRBV4-3 and TRBJ2-6; possibly TRBD1 for D (6 bases). Trimming left V 4 bases short and J 0 bases short, with 16 bases between. Germline V gene sequence: CDR1 LGHNA, CDR2 YSLEER. The length of the CDR3 is 18 residues. CDR3 in DNA: TGCGCCAGCAGCCCTACCAGGGGCCCTTTCTCTGGGGCCAACGTCCTGACTTTC. Protein product: CASSPTRGPFSGANVLTF.

This clone appeared a few times. This rearrangement joins TRBV13 to TRBJ1-2; D gene unclear. V shed 4 bases and J shed 5 bases, with 17 bases lying between them. CDR3 length: 15 amino acids. Looked up from germline, CDR1 is PRHDT and CDR2 is FYEKMQ (reference sequence). CDR3 DNA sequence: TGTGCCAGCAGCTCCTTTTGGCTCCCCTCATATGGCTACACCTTC. Protein sequence: CASSSFWLPSYGYTF. The full variable domain, with the rest looked up from reference TRBV13 and TRBJ1-2, is AAGVIQSPRHLIKEKRETATLKCYPIPRHDTVYWYQQGPGQDPQFLISFYEKMQSDKGSIPDRFSAQQFSDYHSELNMSSLELGDSALYFCASSSFWLPSYGYTFGSGTRLTVV.

The V and J genes are TRBV5-6 and TRBJ1-4, with unresolved D. Germline V gene sequence: CDR1 SGHDT, CDR2 YYEEEE. Trimming pared 4 bases from V and 1 base from J, leaving 8 bases between. The CDR3 covers 14 residues. The CDR3 sequence is CASSPTGTNEKLFF. The CDR3 DNA reads TGTGCCAGCAGCCCAACCGGAACTAATGAAAAACTGTTTTTT. The full variable domain, in which reference TRBV5-6 and TRBJ1-4 provide the parts outside the CDR3, is DAGVTQSPTHLIKTRGQQVTLRCSPKSGHDTVSWYQQALGQGPQFIFQYYEEEERQRGNFPDRFSGHQFPNYSSELNVNALLLGDSALYLCASSPTGTNEKLFFGSGTQLSVL.

This chain links TRBV7-6 with TRBJ1-5; 8 nucleotides align to TRBD1. J gave up 4 bases and V 1 base, and 12 bases lay outside the gene matches. In germline, CDR1 is SGHVS, CDR2 FNYEAQ. This CDR3 is built from 18 residues. CDR3 in amino acids: CASSLGPPAGGLNQPQHF. The CDR3 region has the DNA TGTGCCAGCAGCTTAGGGCCCCCAGCAGGGGGCCTAAATCAGCCCCAGCATTTT.

The J gene is TRBJ2-7, the V gene TRBV30; D is perhaps TRBD1 (6 bases). The CDR3 loop spans 12 amino acids. CDR1 is GTSNPN, CDR2 SVGIG, per germline (reference sequence). V lost 8 bases to trimming and J lost 4 bases, with 15 bases between them. This CDR3 is CARTGMTYEQYF. In DNA, the CDR3 is TGTGCCCGTACAGGGATGACGTACGAGCAGTACTTC.

CDR3 nucleotides: TGTGCCAGCAGCTTCCGGGACAGACACTACAATGAGCAGTTCTTC. The encoded protein is CASSFRDRHYNEQFF. The rearrangement uses TRBV7-3 and TRBJ2-1, with 7 bases fitting TRBD1. V shed 3 bases, J shed 3 bases, and the junction held 5 bases outside the gene matches. CDR1 and CDR2 (germline): SGHTA, FQGTGA. The CDR3 consists of 15 residues.

The CDR3 region has the DNA TGTGCCAGCAGCTTAATAGGGACTAGCGGGACGAGGGGAGATACGCAGTATTTT. Its protein product is CASSLIGTSGTRGDTQYF. This rearrangement joins TRBV7-3 to TRBJ2-3; 13 bases align to TRBD2. The CDR3 has 18 residues. Looked up from germline, CDR1 is SGHTA and CDR2 is FQGTGA. V lost 1 base to trimming and J lost 5 bases; unmatched junction nucleotides: 9.

The V call is TRBV5-1, the J call TRBJ1-4; D uncertain. This CDR3 is built from 15 residues. The V gene's germline CDR1 is SGHRS and CDR2 YFSETQ. V was clipped by 0 bases and J by 4 bases, with 10 bases between them. Here the CDR3 reads CASSLAGWSNEKLFF. CDR3 bases: TGCGCCAGCAGCTTGGCCGGGTGGAGTAATGAAAAACTGTTTTTT. The whole variable domain, filled in from reference TRBV5-1 and TRBJ1-4, reads KAGVTQTPRYLIKTRGQQVTLSCSPISGHRSVSWYQQTPGQGLQFLFEYFSETQRNKGNFPGRFSGRQFSNSRSEMNVSTLELGDSALYLCASSLAGWSNEKLFFGSGTQLSVL.

The chain combines TRBV7-2 with TRBJ2-3, with a possible D match to TRBD1 (6 bases). Trimming left V 3 bases short and J 9 bases short, with 13 bases between. This CDR3 spans 13 amino acids. Germline V gene data show CDR1 as SGHTA and CDR2 as FQGNSA. The CDR3 protein is CASSFSGVNTQYF. The CDR3 DNA reads as TGTGCCAGCAGCTTCTCAGGGGTAAACACGCAGTATTTT.

This chain uses TRBV4-3 with TRBJ2-1; D perhaps matches TRBD2 (6 bases). The V end was cut by 1 base, the J end by 2 bases, with 12 bases between. Germline assignment: CDR1 LGHNA and CDR2 YSLEER. This CDR3 spans 16 amino acids. CDR3 protein: CASSQGTGVTYNEQFF. CDR3 coding DNA: TGCGCCAGCAGCCAAGGGACGGGAGTGACCTACAATGAGCAGTTCTTC.

The CDR3 loop is CSVEASGSLNEQFF. In nucleotides, the CDR3 is TGCAGCGTTGAAGCGAGCGGGAGCCTGAATGAGCAGTTCTTC. V gene TRBV29-1 combines with J gene TRBJ2-1; 8 bases are shared with TRBD2. The CDR3 is 14 residues long. Trimming cost V 1 base and J 7 bases; bases outside gene matches: 6. The germline V gene encodes CDR1 SQVTM and CDR2 ANQGSEA.

This clone appeared a single time. V is TRBV15 and J is TRBJ2-6; 8 nucleotides line up with TRBD1. Germline V CDR1 and CDR2: LNHNV, YYDKDF (reference sequence). CDR3 length equals 18 residues. The junction had 4 bases not matched to a gene; V was cut back by 0 bases and J by 0 bases. CDR3 sequence (DNA): TGTGCCACCAGCAGAGATAGGACAGGGTTCTCTGGGGCCAACGTCCTGACTTTC. Its protein is CATSRDRTGFSGANVLTF. Using reference TRBV15 and TRBJ2-6 for the parts outside the CDR3, the full variable domain is DAMVIQNPRYQVTQFGKPVTLSCSQTLNHNVMYWYQQKSSQAPKLLFHYYDKDFNNEADTPDNFQSRRPNTSFCFLDIRSPGLGDTAMYLCATSRDRTGFSGANVLTFGAGSRLTVL.

V is TRBV29-1 and J is TRBJ2-2, with TRBD2 matching 11 bases. The CDR3 consists of 17 residues. Germline CDR1 is SQVTM and CDR2 is ANQGSEA. Written as DNA, the CDR3 is TGCGGGTCTTCCGGGACAAATAGCGGGAGGGATGCCGGGGAGCTGTTTTTT. This translates into CGSSGTNSGRDAGELFF.

The V call is TRBV10-3, the J call TRBJ2-1; TRBD2 matches 13 bases. This CDR3 is built from 14 residues. Germline loops: CDR1 ENHRY, CDR2 SYGVKD. V lost 7 bases and J lost 5; bases outside the gene matches: 2. CDR3 sequence: CAIKGTSGNNEQFF. The CDR3 nucleotides are TGTGCCATCAAGGGGACTAGCGGGAACAATGAGCAGTTCTTC.

This chain links TRBV27 with TRBJ2-7, with a tentative D call TRBD2 (7 bases). The CDR3 runs 18 residues. Germline assignment: CDR1 MNHEY and CDR2 SMNVEV (reference sequence). Trimming stripped 6 bases from V and 3 bases from J, with 27 bases between. DNA of the CDR3: TGTGCCAGCAGCCAAAGGGGGGGTGGACCCGTCTCGCACTACGAGCAGTACTTC. This translates into CASSQRGGGPVSHYEQYF.